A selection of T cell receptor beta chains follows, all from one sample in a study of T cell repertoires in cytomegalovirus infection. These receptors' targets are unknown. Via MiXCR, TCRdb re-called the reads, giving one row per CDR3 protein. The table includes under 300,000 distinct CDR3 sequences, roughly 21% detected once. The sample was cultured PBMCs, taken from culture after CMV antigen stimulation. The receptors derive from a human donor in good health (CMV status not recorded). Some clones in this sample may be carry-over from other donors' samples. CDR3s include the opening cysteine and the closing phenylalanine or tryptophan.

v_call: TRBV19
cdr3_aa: CASTGTGGIYEQYF

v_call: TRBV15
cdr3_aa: CATSRAGQGKETQYF

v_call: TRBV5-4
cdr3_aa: CASSLSSGNEQFF

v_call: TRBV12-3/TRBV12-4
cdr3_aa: CASRSAGRSSYNEQFF

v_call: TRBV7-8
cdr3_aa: CARPCPVGIWYEQYF

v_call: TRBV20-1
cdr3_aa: CSASEGPPLSNQPQHF

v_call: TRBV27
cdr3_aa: CASSFSRVNTGELFF

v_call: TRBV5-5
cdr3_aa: CASSPGGYDYGYTF

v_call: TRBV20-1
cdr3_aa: CSARGPGREEKLFF

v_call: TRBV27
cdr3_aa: CASSLVGGRTDTQYF

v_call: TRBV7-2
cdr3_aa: CASSELWVQETQYF

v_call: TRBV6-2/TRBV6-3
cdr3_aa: CASSYSISGLDNEQFF

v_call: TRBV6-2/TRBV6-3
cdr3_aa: CASSYFNQPQHF

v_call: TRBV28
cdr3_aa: CASSARAGGSYNEQFF

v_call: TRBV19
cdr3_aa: CASSMSQGVWYGYTF

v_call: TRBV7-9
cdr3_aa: CASSADPGLVIPTDTQYF

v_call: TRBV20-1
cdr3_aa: CSAPPGTGMNTEAFF

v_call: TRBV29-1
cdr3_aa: CSGGGGEITEAFF

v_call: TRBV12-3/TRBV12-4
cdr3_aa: CASSLVGWNTEAFF

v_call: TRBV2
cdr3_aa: CASSESTVTSYEQYF

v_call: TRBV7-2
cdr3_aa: CASIRDLQETQYF

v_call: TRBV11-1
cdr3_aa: CASRPGLAADTQYF

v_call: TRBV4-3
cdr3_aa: CASSRARGDSPLHF

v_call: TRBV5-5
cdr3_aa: CASSSTPTDRDEQFF

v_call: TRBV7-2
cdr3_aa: CASSSIFGQPQHF

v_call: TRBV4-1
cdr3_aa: CASSELGQGGTEAFF

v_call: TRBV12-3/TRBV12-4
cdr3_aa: CASRTRPLGRAVPEQFF

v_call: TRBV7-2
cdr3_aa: CASSLAGGGETQYF

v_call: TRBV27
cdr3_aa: CASSTGAAANYGYTF

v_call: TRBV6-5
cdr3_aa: CASSYTHFERQETQYF

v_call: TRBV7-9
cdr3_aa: CASSSVLRTSHGYTF

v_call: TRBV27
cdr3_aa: CASRGTSNTEAFF

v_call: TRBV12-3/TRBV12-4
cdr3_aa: CASSKTSSGYYGYTF

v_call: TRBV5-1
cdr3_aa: CASTGQSSGANVLTF

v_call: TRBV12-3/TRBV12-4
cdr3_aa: CASSPARLAEETQYF

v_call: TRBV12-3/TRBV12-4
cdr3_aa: CASLKYGGEQFF

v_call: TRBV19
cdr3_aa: CASSTPRMGSNQPQHF

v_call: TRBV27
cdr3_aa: CASSYASGLTDTQYF

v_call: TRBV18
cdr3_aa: CASSPLPHGGNTEAFF

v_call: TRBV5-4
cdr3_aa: CASSRGQGIGGSNIQYF

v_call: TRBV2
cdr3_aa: CASREETGWAGELFF

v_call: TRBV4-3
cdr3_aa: CASSQVQAHEQYF

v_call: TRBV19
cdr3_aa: CASKPYGLAFAGELFF

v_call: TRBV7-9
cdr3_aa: CASSFWGVTFTDTQYF

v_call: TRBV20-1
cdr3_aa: CSARDFGLAAQPQHF

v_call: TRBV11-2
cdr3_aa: CASSLGALGPAGDTQYF

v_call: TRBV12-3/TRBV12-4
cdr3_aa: CASSWAAGGPLETQYF

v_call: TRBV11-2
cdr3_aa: CASSPGPNSYNEQFF

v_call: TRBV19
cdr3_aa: CASTVTGTSNQPQHF

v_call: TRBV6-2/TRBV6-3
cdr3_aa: CASRAPGTGNYEQYF

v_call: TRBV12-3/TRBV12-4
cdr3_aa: CASTEGGTEAFF

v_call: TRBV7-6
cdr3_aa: CASSLGQGRNTQYF

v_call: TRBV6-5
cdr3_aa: CASSMPGLSDTQYF